The 2 T cell receptor beta chains given below trace back to one sample, sequenced in a study. TCRdb independently ran MiXCR on the RT-PCR reads; one entry per CDR3 protein. The profile covers almost 700,000 distinct CDR3 sequences, with 14% appearing a single time and roughly 3.9% taken by the ten largest. Source material: memory CD4+ T cells from blood. These receptors were taken from a female donor in good health, serving as a healthy control.

This clonotype was counted a few times. The J gene is TRBJ1-1, the V gene TRBV18, with TRBD1 identical over 10 bases. V dropped 8 bases and J dropped 3; count of bases not matched to a gene: 3. CDR1 is KGHSH and CDR2 is LQKENI in the germline V gene. The CDR3 sequence is 13 residues long. CDR3: CASKTGGDTEAFF. CDR3 in DNA: TGTGCCAGCAAGACAGGGGGCGACACTGAAGCTTTCTTT.

The chain uses TRBV24-1 and TRBJ2-5; 10 bases are a match to TRBD2. V shed 3 bases and J 5 bases; nucleotides not matched to a gene: 5. CDR3 length equals 15 residues. Looked up from germline, CDR1 is KGHDR and CDR2 is SFDVKD. CDR3 nucleotides: TGTGCCACCAGTGATCCTAGCGGGAGAGGCGAGACCCAGTACTTC. Protein product: CATSDPSGRGETQYF.